A single T cell receptor (beta chain) is shown here with its context. Its cognate antigen is unknown. Sequencing in the ViraFEST assay came after antigen-specific CD4+ T cells had been expanded with viral peptide pools, which were used to stimulate PBMC. When around ten days of culture had elapsed, CD4+ T cells were isolated. Researchers swapped half the medium for IL-2 medium on both days 3 and 7. The entry originates in a study of vaccination effects on CD4 cells after COVID-19. Sequencing was performed with immunoSEQ multiplex PCR; in TCRdb, only in-frame clones are kept and a portion is missing. Here the sample spans roughly 23,000 clones, roughly 73% being singletons. Findings and limits, study-wide: Few convalescent patients were studied, and early post-infection samples were lacking.

This CDR3 is built from 15 residues. V lost 6 bases and J 5 bases, leaving 19 bases between the germline ends. The germline V gene has CDR1 SNHLY and CDR2 FYNNEI. The specimen was CD4+ T cells from PBMCs cultured with HCoV-229E spike peptides, collected before COVID-19 vaccination. The sequence was obtained from a human donor who received a COVID-19 vaccine. The chain has TRBV2 and TRBJ1-1, with a weak D call TRBD1 (5 bases). The CDR3 loop is CASRTAGRGRTEAFF. CDR3 bases: TGTGCCAGCAGAACTGCGGGTAGGGGTAGGACTGAAGCTTTCTTT.